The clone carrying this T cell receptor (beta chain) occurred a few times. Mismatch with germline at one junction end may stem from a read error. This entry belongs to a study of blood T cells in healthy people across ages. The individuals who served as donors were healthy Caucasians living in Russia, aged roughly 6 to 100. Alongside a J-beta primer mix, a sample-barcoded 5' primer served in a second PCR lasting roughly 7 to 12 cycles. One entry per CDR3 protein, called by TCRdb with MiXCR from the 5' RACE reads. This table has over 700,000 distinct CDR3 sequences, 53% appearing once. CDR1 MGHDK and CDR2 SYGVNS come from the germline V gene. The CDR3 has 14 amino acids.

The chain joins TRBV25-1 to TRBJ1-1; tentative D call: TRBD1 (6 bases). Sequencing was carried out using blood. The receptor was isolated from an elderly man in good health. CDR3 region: CASSLTGGLTEAFF. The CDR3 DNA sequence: TGTGCCAGCAGTTTGACGGGGGGGCTCACTGAGGCTTTCTTT.